This T cell receptor beta chain was sequenced for a study of blood T cell repertoires in COVID-19. The overall study: From the United States, Italy and Spain came samples of acute and convalescent COVID-19. T cells, B-cell-depleted T cells, or PBMCs provided the cDNA or gDNA that served as material.

Participant-given clinical history determined each cohort assignment. Per the original data handling: Quantification of nucleated cells was approximated via reference gene primer amplification. Profiled with immunoSEQ multiplex PCR; TCRdb holds only in-frame clones, not every one. Clone size and the V and J calls come from that table; the DNA yielded D and trimming. The sample includes about 430,000 clones, approximately 87% of them seen just once. Per germline, CDR1 SGHTS and CDR2 YDEGEE. This CDR3 comprises 12 residues. V lost 2 bases, J lost 6 bases, and 8 bases lay in between. The receptor's source is a woman in her twenties or thirties with acute COVID-19. The chain uses TRBV5-8 and TRBJ1-1; no reliable D call. Sequencing was done on a sample of PBMCs or T cells enriched from blood (not recorded which). This CDR3 is CASSLAAAEAFF. The CDR3, as DNA: TGTGCCAGCAGCTTAGCGGCAGCTGAAGCTTTCTTT. Filled out from reference TRBV5-8 and TRBJ1-1, the complete variable domain reads EAGVTQSPTHLIKTRGQQATLRCSPISGHTSVYWYQQALGLGLQFLLWYDEGEERNRGNFPPRFSGRQFPNYSSELNVNALELEDSALYLCASSLAAAEAFFGQGTRLTVV.